The 14 T cell receptor beta chains reported below all come from one sample, sequenced in a study of shared clonotypes between healthy human individuals. The assay was immunoSEQ multiplex PCR, and TCRdb's table has in-frame clones only and misses some. The table has roughly 2,000,000 clones, about 95% seen once. Naive CD8 cells lacked CD45RO and underwent positive selection for CCR7, leaving out terminally differentiated effector memory CD45RA+ cells. Sequencing was carried out using naive CD8+ T cells sorted from blood. The receptors shown here come from a man aged 18-30 years in good health.

V is TRBV28 and J is TRBJ2-7; D remains unclear. This CDR3 is 11 amino acids long. V was cut by 7 bases and J by 3 bases, with 7 bases left in between. Germline CDR1 reads MDHEN; CDR2 reads SYDVKM. CDR3 residues: CASNSIYEQYF. The CDR3 DNA sequence: TGTGCCAGCAACTCAATCTACGAGCAGTACTTC.

V usage is TRBV2 and J usage is TRBJ2-3, with D perhaps TRBD1 or TRBD2 (5 bases each). Trimming took 6 bases from V and 1 from J, leaving 26 bases between them. The CDR3 sequence is 19 residues long. Looked up from germline, CDR1 is SNHLY and CDR2 is FYNNEI. CDR3 loop: CASSATLSGSVGGTDTQYF. The CDR3 DNA sequence: TGTGCCAGCAGCGCCACGTTGTCCGGTTCTGTGGGGGGCACAGATACGCAGTATTTT.

J is TRBJ2-7 and V is TRBV15; 8 positions match TRBD2. Trimming at V came to 4 bases and at J to 6 bases, leaving 11 bases not matched to a gene. CDR3 length equals 15 residues. Germline lookup yields CDR1 LNHNV and CDR2 YYDKDF (reference sequence). CDR3 sequence reads: CATSTHPGLVGEQYF. CDR3 nucleotide sequence: TGTGCCACCAGCACCCACCCGGGACTAGTCGGCGAGCAGTACTTC.

V and J are TRBV5-4 and TRBJ1-5; D unresolved. The CDR3 totals 15 residues. Trimming removed 3 bases from V and 3 bases from J, with 13 bases in between. Germline lookup yields CDR1 SGHNT and CDR2 YYREEE (reference sequence). CDR3 loop: CASSSIGRHNQPQHF. In DNA, the CDR3 is TGTGCCAGCAGCTCCATCGGACGCCACAATCAGCCCCAGCATTTT. The full variable domain, its missing parts supplied by reference TRBV5-4 and TRBJ1-5, is ETGVTQSPTHLIKTRGQQVTLRCSSQSGHNTVSWYQQALGQGPQFIFQYYREEENGRGNFPPRFSGLQFPNYSSELNVNALELDDSALYLCASSSIGRHNQPQHFGDGTRLSIL.

The genes are TRBV18 and TRBJ2-7; 11 positions agree with TRBD1. With 3 bases clipped from V and 2 bases from J, the junction kept 3 bases outside the gene matches. CDR1 is KGHSH and CDR2 is LQKENI in the germline V gene. This CDR3 spans 15 amino acids. The CDR3 DNA reads TGTGCCAGCTCACCTACGGGACAGGGGGCCTACGAGCAGTACTTC. This encodes CASSPTGQGAYEQYF.

This clone is a singleton in its sample. A much more abundant neighbour one base away suggests this may be a read error. The chain uses TRBV9 and TRBJ2-5; D remains ambiguous. Trimming removed 4 bases at V and 5 bases at J, with 6 bases between. Germline V CDR1 and CDR2: SGDLS, YYNGEE. CDR3 length equals 11 residues. The CDR3 DNA is TGTGCCAGCAGCTTAGGGGAGACCCAGTACTTC. As protein: CASSLGETQYF.

This clone came up once. The chain is built from TRBV7-9 and TRBJ2-5, with 7 bases that match TRBD2. Germline loops: CDR1 SEHNR, CDR2 FQNEAQ (reference sequence). This CDR3 has 14 amino acids. With V trimmed by 5 bases and J by 4 bases, 7 bases remained unmatched. Written as DNA, the CDR3 is TGTGCCAGCAGCCTAACACCGGGGGGAGAGACCCAGTACTTC. Translating it yields CASSLTPGGETQYF.

The genes are TRBV27 and TRBJ2-7; D unclear. The CDR3 extends over 12 amino acids. V lost 4 bases to trimming and J lost 3 bases, with 7 bases between them. Germline CDR1 and CDR2: MNHEY and SMNVEV (reference sequence). CDR3 region: CASSSADYEQYF. CDR3 sequence (DNA): TGTGCCAGCAGTTCCGCAGACTACGAGCAGTACTTC.

CDR3 nucleotide sequence: TGTGCCAGCTACCCCCCAGAACAGGCCCTTAACTCTGGGGCCAACGTCCTGACTTTC. As protein: CASYPPEQALNSGANVLTF. The chain uses TRBV7-9 and TRBJ2-6; D might be TRBD1 (5 bases). The V and J ends lost 8 bases and 0 bases respectively, with 23 bases between them. The V gene's germline CDR1 is SEHNR and CDR2 FQNEAQ (reference sequence). CDR3 length: 19 amino acids.

The chain carries TRBV28 and TRBJ1-6; TRBD1 aligns across 10 bases. CDR3 length equals 16 residues. J lost 6 bases, V lost 7 bases, and 9 bases had no gene match. The germline V gene has CDR1 MDHEN and CDR2 SYDVKM. CDR3 in DNA: TGTGCCAGCAATACCCGGACAGGGGGGATTAATTCACCCCTCCACTTT. It is translated as CASNTRTGGINSPLHF.

On this clone itself: This CDR3 is also generated by other DNA sequences in the sample. This sequence joins TRBV6-5 and TRBJ1-5; D gene unclear. V shed 0 bases and J shed 4 bases, with 10 bases lying between them. This CDR3 spans 15 amino acids. Germline V gives CDR1 MNHEY, CDR2 SVGAGI. DNA of the CDR3: TGTGCCAGCAGTTACTCGCCAGACTCTAATCAGCCCCAGCATTTT. Residues: CASSYSPDSNQPQHF.

The chain combines TRBV5-4 with TRBJ2-1, with D hard to call. V was clipped by 3 bases and J by 10 bases, with 8 bases between them. The CDR3 totals 11 residues. Germline V gene lookup returns CDR1 SGHNT and CDR2 YYREEE (reference sequence). Here the CDR3 DNA reads TGTGCCAGCAGCTACTACTTCGAGCAGTTCTTC. Its protein product is CASSYYFEQFF.

The chain recombines TRBV5-4 with TRBJ2-2, with D uncertain. The ends were cut back, 4 bases at V and 4 bases at J, with 14 bases in the middle. From germline, CDR1 is SGHNT and CDR2 YYREEE (reference sequence). The CDR3 loop spans 15 amino acids. The CDR3 protein is CASSPGIGLTGELFF. As DNA, the CDR3 is TGTGCCAGCAGCCCCGGAATAGGTCTCACCGGGGAGCTGTTTTTT.

There are a few counts of this clone. The chain joins TRBV5-4 to TRBJ1-2, with D tentatively TRBD1 (6 bases). Germline V gene sequence: CDR1 SGHNT, CDR2 YYREEE (reference sequence). Between the trimmed V and J ends, which lost 0 bases and 4 bases, there was a span of 10 bases. The CDR3 length is 14 residues. The CDR3 sequence: CASSLAGQSYGYTF. The CDR3, as DNA: TGTGCCAGCAGCTTGGCCGGACAGAGCTATGGCTACACCTTC.